What follows are 9 T cell receptor beta chains derived from one specimen sequenced in a study of T cells in Graves' hyperthyroidism and ophthalmopathy. RNA transcripts were the template for amplifying TCR beta CDR3 regions. A first-round RT-PCR of the TCR CDR3 used the HTBI primer set. TCRdb re-analysed the multiplex PCR reads in MiXCR, keeping a single row per CDR3 protein. This sample has fewer than 350,000 distinct CDR3 sequences, with roughly 20% found just once. The sample was blood. These TCRs come from a woman in her 40s with Graves' ophthalmopathy.

This clonotype appeared a single time. This sequence joins TRBV10-3 and TRBJ2-7; 8 nucleotides agree with TRBD1. Germline values: CDR1 ENHRY, CDR2 SYGVKD. The trim removed 4 bases at V and 7 bases at J, leaving 9 bases unmatched. This CDR3 is built from 14 residues. CDR3 nucleotides: TGTGCCATCAGTGCAGGACAGGGCTTTCGGGAGCAGTACTTC. Its protein is CAISAGQGFREQYF.

In this sample, this clonotype turned up a few times. V usage is TRBV28 and J usage is TRBJ2-5; 7 nucleotides agree with TRBD1. The CDR3 is made up of 14 amino acids. After removal of 4 bases from V and 2 bases from J, the junction contained 4 bases not matched to a gene. Per the germline V gene, CDR1 is MDHEN and CDR2 is SYDVKM. CDR3 DNA sequence: TGTGCCAGCAGTTCACCGGGACAGCAAGAGACCCAGTACTTC. Residues: CASSSPGQQETQYF. The full variable domain, with the rest looked up from reference TRBV28 and TRBJ2-5, is DVKVTQSSRYLVKRTGEKVFLECVQDMDHENMFWYRQDPGLGLRLIYFSYDVKMKEKGDIPEGYSVSREKKERFSLILESASTNQTSMYLCASSSPGQQETQYFGPGTRLLVL.

This clonotype was detected many times. This chain uses TRBV2 with TRBJ1-3; 7 positions agree with TRBD1. Trimming at V came to 5 bases and at J to 9 bases, leaving 7 bases not matched to a gene. The germline V gene has CDR1 SNHLY and CDR2 FYNNEI. The CDR3 sequence is 13 residues long. CDR3 nucleotide sequence: TGTGCCAGCAGTCCACAGGGGAGAGGCACCATATATTTT. This sequence encodes CASSPQGRGTIYF. Looking up the rest from reference TRBV2 and TRBJ1-3 gives the full variable domain: EPEVTQTPSHQVTQMGQEVILRCVPISNHLYFYWYRQILGQKVEFLVSFYNNEISEKSEIFDDQFSVERPDGSNFTLKIRSTKLEDSAMYFCASSPQGRGTIYFGEGSWLTVV.

This clonotype was recorded at least ten times. V is TRBV27 and J is TRBJ2-2; 7 positions agree with TRBD1. The ends lost 6 bases at V and 6 bases at J; junction bases unmatched: 13. Germline-derived CDR1 and CDR2 are MNHEY and SMNVEV (reference sequence). This CDR3 is built from 16 residues. In DNA, the CDR3 is TGTGCCAGCAGGAAACAGGGGTCTGGTTTAGCCGGGGAGCTGTTTTTT. It yields the protein CASRKQGSGLAGELFF.

This clonotype was counted at least ten times. The chain carries TRBV10-3 and TRBJ1-5; D is perhaps TRBD1 (5 bases). The CDR3 has 14 amino acids. Trimming removed 4 bases from V and 4 bases from J, with 11 bases in between. From germline, CDR1 is ENHRY and CDR2 SYGVKD. CDR3 nucleotide sequence: TGTGCCATCAGTGTGGGGGTCGGAAATCAGCCCCAGCATTTT. It specifies CAISVGVGNQPQHF.

About this clonotype itself: It is likely a read error, because the conserved phenylalanine at the end of the CDR3 is missing. The CDR3 bases are TGTGCCAGCAGCCTTAGTTACAATGAGCAGTTCTTG. It codes for CASSLSYNEQFL. The genes are TRBV12-3 or TRBV12-4 and TRBJ2-1; no firm D call. V was trimmed by 6 bases and J by 4 bases, leaving 7 bases between them. The CDR3 is made up of 12 amino acids.

The sample holds many counts of this clonotype. The V and J genes are TRBV30 and TRBJ1-2; TRBD1 might be the D (5 bases). Germline CDR1 reads GTSNPN; CDR2 reads SVGIG (reference sequence). This CDR3 is built from 15 residues. V was pared by 7 bases and J by 1 base, with 19 bases between. CDR3 in DNA: TGTGCCTACCGGGACCGCACACATTATAACTATGGCTACACCTTC. It encodes CAYRDRTHYNYGYTF.

This clonotype was seen many times. The V and J genes are TRBV2 and TRBJ2-2, with unresolved D. CDR3 size: 14 residues. V lost 2 bases to trimming and J lost 2 bases, with 6 bases between them. The germline V gene encodes CDR1 SNHLY and CDR2 FYNNEI. The CDR3 DNA follows: TGTGCCAGCAGTGAAAGGGCAAACACCGGGGAGCTGTTTTTT. Protein: CASSERANTGELFF.

This clonotype was seen repeatedly, ten times or more. The CDR3 region has the DNA TGTGCCAGCAGCGCCTATGGGGCAAGGGAGACCCAGTACTTC. Translation gives CASSAYGARETQYF. This sequence joins TRBV9 and TRBJ2-5, with D perhaps TRBD1 (5 bases). The CDR3 is 14 amino acids. V shed 3 bases and J shed 5 bases, with 14 bases lying between them. Germline V gene data show CDR1 as SGDLS and CDR2 as YYNGEE.